The TCR beta chain under discussion was sequenced for a study of blood T cell repertoires in COVID-19. About the study: Samples representing acute and convalescent COVID-19 were sourced from the United States, Italy and Spain.

The data were produced by immunoSEQ multiplex PCR, yet TCRdb's version contains in-frame clones alone and is incomplete. The table lists some 270,000 clones, around 93% of them singletons. V shed 0 bases and J shed 8 bases, with 9 bases lying between them. CDR1 is SGDLS and CDR2 is YYNGEE in the germline V gene. This CDR3 has 13 residues. Adults between roughly 18 and 89 years of age took part from about 24 US areas. This TCR was sampled from a man aged 35-49 years who had been exposed to COVID-19. The sequenced sample was PBMCs or T cells enriched from blood (not recorded which). The chain has TRBV9 and TRBJ2-1; the D gene is possibly TRBD2 (7 bases). CDR3 region: CASSVGGGDEQFF. The CDR3 DNA follows: TGTGCCAGCAGCGTAGGGGGGGGCGATGAGCAGTTCTTC.